This T cell receptor (beta chain) was retrieved from a study of cytomegalovirus exposure and HLA in healthy donors. Overall study findings and caveats: Within an earlier analysis, most TCR beta V segments proved productive either about 90% or about 30% of the time.

Details on this clone: What it binds is not known.

Primers for the PCR totalled 60 Vbeta and 13 Jbeta. Generated by immunoSEQ multiplex PCR, the TCRdb table keeps only in-frame clones and is missing some. The table lists about 140,000 clones, roughly 80% of them singletons. The source of this sequence is a woman in her forties in good health and CMV-seronegative. The sample consisted of PBMCs.

CDR3 bases: TGTGCCAGCATCGCCAGGTCGGACACAGATACGCAGTATTTT. It encodes CASIARSDTDTQYF. This sequence joins TRBV2 and TRBJ2-3; D remains unclear. Germline CDR1 and CDR2: SNHLY and FYNNEI. Trimming stripped 7 bases from V and 2 bases from J, with 13 bases between. The CDR3 sequence is 14 residues long.